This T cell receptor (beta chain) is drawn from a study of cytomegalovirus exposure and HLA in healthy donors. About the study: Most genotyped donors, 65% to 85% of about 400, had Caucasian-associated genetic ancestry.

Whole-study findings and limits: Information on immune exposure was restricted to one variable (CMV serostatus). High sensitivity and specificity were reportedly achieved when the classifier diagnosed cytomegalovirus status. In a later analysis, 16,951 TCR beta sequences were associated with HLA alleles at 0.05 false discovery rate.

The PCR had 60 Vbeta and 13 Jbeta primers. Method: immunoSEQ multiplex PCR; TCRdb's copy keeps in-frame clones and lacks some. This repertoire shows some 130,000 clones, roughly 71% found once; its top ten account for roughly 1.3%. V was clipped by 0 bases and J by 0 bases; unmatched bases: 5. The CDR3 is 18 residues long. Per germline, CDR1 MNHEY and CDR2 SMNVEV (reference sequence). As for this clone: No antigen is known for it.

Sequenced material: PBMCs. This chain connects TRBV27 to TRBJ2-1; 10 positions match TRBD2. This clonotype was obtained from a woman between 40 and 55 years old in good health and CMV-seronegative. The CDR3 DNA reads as TGTGCCAGCAGTTTATCGTTAGCGGGGGGCCCCTCCTACAATGAGCAGTTCTTC. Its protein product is CASSLSLAGGPSYNEQFF.